This section outlines one T cell receptor (beta chain) sequence together with its context. The entry originates in a study of blood T cell repertoires in COVID-19. Study in general: Acute and convalescent COVID-19 specimens originated in the United States, Italy and Spain. Sources were T cells, B-cell-depleted T cells, or PBMCs; the material itself was cDNA or gDNA.

Per the authors' pipeline: Estimated nucleated cell counts came from reference gene primer amplification. Repertoires were generated with immunoSEQ multiplex PCR, while TCRdb's copy carries only in-frame clones and drops some. V and J calls and clone size are as listed in that table; D and trimming were resolved from the DNA. The sample holds approximately 150,000 clones; 88% are singletons and the top ten take approximately 1.4%. This CDR3 has 15 residues. Deletions cut 7 bases from V and 0 bases from J, with 14 bases between. Germline values: CDR1 SGHRS, CDR2 YFSETQ. The sequenced material came from peripheral blood. The source is a woman aged 60-75 years with acute or convalescent COVID-19. The chain employs TRBV5-1 and TRBJ1-3; a weak D match, TRBD1 (6 bases). CDR3 in DNA: TGCGCCAGCCGGGACATCTCCATCTCTGGAAACACCATATATTTT. It encodes CASRDISISGNTIYF.